This T cell receptor beta chain came from a study of shared clonotypes between healthy human individuals. Selected positively for CCR7 and CD45RO-negative, naive CD8 cells excluded terminally differentiated effector memory CD45RA+ cells. TCRdb's copy holds only in-frame clones and misses some; the assay was immunoSEQ multiplex PCR. The sample holds hundreds of thousands of clones; roughly 98% are singletons and the top ten take approximately 0.3%. Germline CDR1 and CDR2: SQVTM and ANQGSEA. This CDR3 region has 14 residues. Trimming removed 6 bases from V and 7 bases from J; junction bases left unmatched: 12.

The receptor comes from a man aged 30 to 39 in good health. This chain uses TRBV29-1 with TRBJ2-7; 10 positions match TRBD2. Source material: naive CD8+ T cells sorted from blood. The CDR3 sequence is CSVRGEREGEEQYF. The CDR3 bases are TGCAGCGTGCGTGGCGAGCGGGAGGGGGAGGAGCAGTACTTC.